This T cell receptor (beta chain) is drawn from a study of cytomegalovirus exposure and HLA in healthy donors. Study-level points and caveats: Rarity characterized most TCR sequences, yet some public TCRs appeared in many donors. Under in vitro conditions, a few CMV-associated chains were confirmed as specific for CMV antigens.

Sequencing was performed with immunoSEQ multiplex PCR; in TCRdb, only in-frame clones are kept and a portion is missing. The sample shows some 78,000 clones, about 96% of them seen only once. Germline V gene sequence: CDR1 MNHEY, CDR2 SMNVEV (reference sequence). Trimming removed 4 bases at V and 1 base at J, with 8 bases between. The CDR3 sequence is 13 residues long. As concerns this clone: Its antigen is unidentified.

The sequence was obtained from a man between 18 and 29 years old in good health and CMV-seropositive. Sequencing input: PBMCs. This chain connects TRBV27 to TRBJ2-7; no reliable D call. As DNA, the CDR3 is TGTGCCAGCAGTTCAGTCTTATCCTACGAGCAGTACTTC. Translated, it gives CASSSVLSYEQYF.